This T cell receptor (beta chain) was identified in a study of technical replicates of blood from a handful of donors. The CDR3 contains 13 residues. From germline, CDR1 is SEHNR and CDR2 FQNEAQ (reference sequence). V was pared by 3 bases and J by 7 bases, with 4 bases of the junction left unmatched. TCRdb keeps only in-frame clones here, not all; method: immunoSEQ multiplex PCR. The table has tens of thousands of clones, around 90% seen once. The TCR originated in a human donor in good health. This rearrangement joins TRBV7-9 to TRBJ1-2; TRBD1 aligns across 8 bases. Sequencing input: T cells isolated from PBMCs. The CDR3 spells CASSFGQGRGYTF. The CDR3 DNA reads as TGTGCCAGCAGCTTTGGACAGGGACGTGGCTACACCTTC.